This T cell receptor beta chain emerged from a study of blood T cell repertoires in COVID-19. Study summary: T cells, B-cell-depleted T cells, or PBMCs provided the cDNA or gDNA that served as material.

Adults between roughly 18 and 95 years of age took part from 24 US areas. CDR3 length: 13 amino acids. Germline V gives CDR1 GTSNPN, CDR2 SVGIG (reference sequence). Methods used by the authors: Nucleated cell number was recorded as an estimate derived from reference gene primer amplification. The protocol was immunoSEQ multiplex PCR, while the TCRdb copy is restricted to in-frame clones and leaves out a portion. D and trimming were read from the DNA, whereas the V and J calls and clone size are those reported in that table. The table lists about 170,000 clones, about 83% of them singletons. The sequence derives from a woman aged 50 to 60 in a cohort exposed to, infected with or recovered from COVID-19 (not recorded which). The sequenced sample was PBMCs or T cells enriched from blood (not recorded which). V usage is TRBV30 and J usage is TRBJ2-3; a possible D gene is TRBD1 (6 bases). The CDR3 sequence: CARGRGRKDTQYF. The CDR3 DNA reads as TGTGCTCGCGGCAGGGGAAGAAAAGATACGCAGTATTTT.